This TCR beta chain was observed in a study of blood T cell repertoires in COVID-19. Assay: immunoSEQ multiplex PCR; the TCRdb copy retains only in-frame clones and omits some. The top ten clones hold roughly 1.2% of a sample with 100,000 to 130,000 clones, 85% to 95% of them seen once. Sequencing was performed on peripheral blood. This TCR derives from a woman in her 30s with acute or convalescent COVID-19.

CDR3 region: CASSLDASQETQYF. CDR3 coding DNA: TGTGCCAGCAGCTTGGATGCTAGCCAAGAGACCCAGTACTTC. The rearrangement uses TRBV5-6 and TRBJ2-5; D call uncertain. The ends were cut back, 0 bases at V and 1 base at J, with 7 bases in the middle. The CDR3 is 14 residues long. Per the germline V gene, CDR1 is SGHDT and CDR2 is YYEEEE.